The TCR beta chain under discussion was sequenced for a study of blood T cells in healthy people across ages. The CDR3 contains 10 residues. V dropped 7 bases and J dropped 6 bases, with 4 bases sitting between them. The germline CDR1 and CDR2 sequences are MDHEN and SYDVKM. The use of a sample-barcoded 5' primer and a J-beta primer mix characterized a second PCR of 7 to 11 cycles. Each cDNA molecule was tagged by a template-switch adaptor with 12 random nucleotides. TCRdb re-called the 5' RACE reads through MiXCR, storing one row per CDR3 protein. The sample includes over 950,000 distinct CDR3 sequences, around two fifths seen only once; the top ten take approximately 14%.

This TCR was recovered from a man aged 18 to 35 in good health. V usage is TRBV28 and J usage is TRBJ1-5; D remains ambiguous. Material for sequencing was blood. CDR3: CASIGQPQHF. The CDR3 DNA follows: TGTGCCAGCATCGGTCAGCCCCAGCATTTT.